These 25 T cell receptor beta chains originate from one sample sequenced in a study of cytomegalovirus exposure and HLA in healthy donors. 13 Jbeta primers and 60 Vbeta primers were used for the PCR. Profiled with immunoSEQ multiplex PCR; TCRdb holds only in-frame clones, not every one. The sample includes about 190,000 clones, roughly 80% of them seen just once. Input material: PBMCs. The receptors were gathered from a woman aged 30 to 39 in good health and CMV-seropositive.

The CDR3 sequence is CASNLLGPGRTTQHF. DNA of the CDR3: TGTGCCAGCAATCTATTGGGTCCAGGGCGTACGACCCAGCATTTT. The chain couples TRBV28 to TRBJ1-5, with D perhaps TRBD1 (5 bases). The V end was cut by 7 bases, the J end by 11 bases, with 24 bases between. This CDR3 contains 15 residues. The germline V gene encodes CDR1 MDHEN and CDR2 SYDVKM. Full variable domain (remainder filled in from reference TRBV28 and TRBJ1-5): DVKVTQSSRYLVKRTGEKVFLECVQDMDHENMFWYRQDPGLGLRLIYFSYDVKMKEKGDIPEGYSVSREKKERFSLILESASTNQTSMYLCASNLLGPGRTTQHFGDGTRLSIL.

CDR3 loop: CASSFGFMAGGGKTQYF. In DNA form, the CDR3 reads TGTGCCAGCAGCTTCGGGTTTATGGCAGGAGGAGGCAAGACCCAGTACTTC. V and J are TRBV7-9 and TRBJ2-5, with D tentatively TRBD2 (5 bases). This CDR3 has 17 amino acids. Between the trimmed V and J ends, which lost 3 bases and 6 bases, there was a span of 23 bases. Germline V CDR1 and CDR2: SEHNR, FQNEAQ (reference sequence).

V is TRBV28 and J is TRBJ1-5; D perhaps matches TRBD1 (5 bases). The CDR3 totals 15 residues. Germline CDR1 MDHEN, CDR2 SYDVKM. V lost 6 bases and J lost 5, with 17 bases in between. The CDR3: CASSEGGAVDQPQHF. The CDR3 bases are TGTGCCAGCAGCGAAGGAGGGGCAGTAGATCAGCCCCAGCATTTT.

This chain uses TRBV28 with TRBJ2-7; possibly TRBD1 for D (5 bases). Germline CDR1 is MDHEN and CDR2 is SYDVKM. This CDR3 has 15 residues. The ends were cut back, 1 base at V and 0 bases at J, with 10 bases in the middle. The CDR3 region has the DNA TGTGCCAGCAGTTTATCCGGCAGGGTCTCCTACGAGCAGTACTTC. This codes for CASSLSGRVSYEQYF. Full variable domain (remainder filled in from reference TRBV28 and TRBJ2-7): DVKVTQSSRYLVKRTGEKVFLECVQDMDHENMFWYRQDPGLGLRLIYFSYDVKMKEKGDIPEGYSVSREKKERFSLILESASTNQTSMYLCASSLSGRVSYEQYFGPGTRLTVT.

This chain links TRBV6-5 with TRBJ2-7; D is possibly TRBD2 (5 bases). CDR3 length: 13 amino acids. The germline gives CDR1 MNHEY, CDR2 SVGAGI. The germline V and J ends were trimmed by 8 bases and 2 bases, with 13 bases remaining between them. The CDR3 sequence is CASVQPGTYEQYF. CDR3 in DNA: TGTGCCAGCGTCCAGCCGGGGACCTACGAGCAGTACTTC.

The V and J genes are TRBV5-1 and TRBJ2-2, with 7 positions matching TRBD1. With V trimmed by 0 bases and J by 4 bases, 6 bases remained unmatched. CDR1 and CDR2 from the germline V gene are SGHRS and YFSETQ. The CDR3 is 16 amino acids. CDR3 sequence: CASSLVGGKSTGELFF. The CDR3 region has the DNA TGCGCCAGCAGCTTGGTAGGGGGCAAGAGCACCGGGGAGCTGTTTTTT.

The chain employs TRBV7-2 and TRBJ2-7; a possible D gene is TRBD2 (6 bases). CDR3 length: 13 residues. Trimming took 5 bases from V and 6 from J, leaving 14 bases between them. Germline CDR1 and CDR2: SGHTA and FQGNSA. The CDR3 sequence is CASSPRLEREQYF. The CDR3, as DNA: TGTGCCAGCAGCCCAAGACTAGAACGCGAGCAGTACTTC. The variable domain in full, completed from reference TRBV7-2 and TRBJ2-7, reads GAGVSQSPSNKVTEKGKDVELRCDPISGHTALYWYRQSLGQGLEFLIYFQGNSAPDKSGLPSDRFSAERTGGSVSTLTIQRTQQEDSAVYLCASSPRLEREQYFGPGTRLTVT.

The CDR3 loop is CASSTWTGANSGANVLTF. The CDR3 coding sequence is TGTGCCAGCAGCACCTGGACAGGGGCGAACTCTGGGGCCAACGTCCTGACTTTC. The rearrangement uses TRBV4-2 and TRBJ2-6; 9 bases agree with TRBD1. V dropped 5 bases and J dropped 0; count of bases not matched to a gene: 8. The CDR3 runs to 18 residues. Germline CDR1 LGHNA, CDR2 YNFKEQ.

The chain couples TRBV2 to TRBJ1-5; a possible D gene is TRBD1 (5 bases). The CDR3 is made up of 16 amino acids. V was clipped by 3 bases and J by 1 base, with 13 bases between them. Per germline, CDR1 SNHLY and CDR2 FYNNEI. The CDR3 DNA is TGTGCCAGCAGTGATCTCCGGGGACTGAGCAATCAGCCCCAGCATTTT. Encoded protein: CASSDLRGLSNQPQHF.

The rearrangement joins TRBV7-6 to TRBJ1-4; 9 bases align to TRBD1. V shed 1 base and J 6 bases; nucleotides not matched to a gene: 3. The CDR3 extends over 15 amino acids. The V gene's germline CDR1 is SGHVS and CDR2 FNYEAQ. The CDR3 loop is CASSLGTGAYEKLFF. The CDR3 DNA reads as TGTGCCAGCAGCTTAGGGACAGGGGCGTATGAAAAACTGTTTTTT.

This chain joins TRBV5-4 and TRBJ1-5; D unclear. V lost 0 bases and J lost 2, with 3 bases in between. Germline V CDR1 and CDR2: SGHNT, YYREEE (reference sequence). This CDR3 has 13 residues. The CDR3 nucleotides are TGTGCCAGCAGCTTGGCAGGCAATCAGCCCCAGCATTTT. Translated: CASSLAGNQPQHF.

The rearrangement links TRBV19 to TRBJ2-6, with D perhaps TRBD1 (5 bases). Germline CDR1 and CDR2: LNHDA and SQIVND (reference sequence). Trimming took off 3 bases at V and 2 bases at J, with 14 bases between the two ends. This CDR3 spans 17 amino acids. This CDR3 reads CASSIVSRGAGANVLTF. The CDR3 region has the DNA TGTGCCAGTAGTATCGTATCTAGGGGCGCTGGGGCCAACGTCCTGACTTTC.

This clone was recorded once. V is TRBV29-1 and J is TRBJ1-2; D unresolved. Between the trimmed V and J ends, which lost 4 bases and 2 bases, there was a span of 5 bases. The CDR3 has 11 amino acids. Germline assignment: CDR1 SQVTM and CDR2 ANQGSEA. CDR3 DNA: TGCAGCGTTGTGGAGAACTATGGCTACACCTTC. Protein product: CSVVENYGYTF.

This chain connects TRBV25-1 to TRBJ1-2, with TRBD1 matching over 12 bases. The ends lost 6 bases at V and 6 bases at J; junction bases unmatched: 5. Germline V CDR1 and CDR2: MGHDK, SYGVNS. The CDR3 covers 14 residues. CDR3 DNA sequence: TGTGCCAGCAGCCCGGGACAGGGGGCGCATGGCTACACCTTC. This sequence encodes CASSPGQGAHGYTF.

This clone was counted only a few times. CDR3 sequence reads: CASSLDGSYNEQFF. The CDR3 bases are TGTGCCAGCAGCTTGGACGGCTCCTACAATGAGCAGTTCTTC. This chain connects TRBV5-5 to TRBJ2-1, with D hard to call. Germline lookup yields CDR1 SGHKS and CDR2 YYEKEE (reference sequence). Deletions cut 0 bases from V and 0 bases from J, with 4 bases between. CDR3 length: 14 residues.

This chain links TRBV7-2 with TRBJ2-1; 12 bases align to TRBD2. V was pared by 2 bases and J by 8 bases, with 10 bases of the junction left unmatched. Germline V CDR1 and CDR2: SGHTA, FQGNSA. CDR3 length equals 17 residues. The CDR3 coding sequence is TGTGCCAGCAGCTTACCTACTTCGAGACTAGCGGGAGATGAGCAGTTCTTC. This sequence encodes CASSLPTSRLAGDEQFF.

The V and J genes are TRBV28 and TRBJ2-3, with a weak D call TRBD2 (5 bases). The V gene's germline CDR1 is MDHEN and CDR2 SYDVKM. The CDR3 totals 15 residues. The ends were cut back, 6 bases at V and 1 base at J, with 14 bases in the middle. The CDR3 is CASSSRAEGTDTQYF. The CDR3 DNA sequence: TGTGCCAGCAGCTCTCGAGCGGAGGGCACAGATACGCAGTATTTT.

The J gene is TRBJ2-3, the V gene TRBV9, with TRBD2 matching over 10 bases. The germline V gene encodes CDR1 SGDLS and CDR2 YYNGEE. The ends lost 5 bases at V and 4 bases at J; junction bases unmatched: 7. This CDR3 is built from 15 residues. This CDR3 reads CASSQSGGASDTQYF. As DNA, the CDR3 is TGTGCCAGCAGTCAGAGCGGGGGGGCCTCAGATACGCAGTATTTT.

A few counts support this clone. The chain links TRBV9 to TRBJ2-5, with D perhaps TRBD2 (5 bases). Germline assignment: CDR1 SGDLS and CDR2 YYNGEE. The CDR3 runs to 12 residues. V was pared by 0 bases and J by 5 bases, with 5 bases between. CDR3 in amino acids: CASSVGRETQYF. Written as DNA, the CDR3 is TGTGCCAGCAGCGTAGGGAGGGAGACCCAGTACTTC. Supplemented by reference TRBV9 and TRBJ2-5, the full variable domain reads DSGVTQTPKHLITATGQRVTLRCSPRSGDLSVYWYQQSLDQGLQFLIQYYNGEERAKGNILERFSAQQFPDLHSELNLSSLELGDSALYFCASSVGRETQYFGPGTRLLVL.

The genes are TRBV6-5 and TRBJ2-1; 9 nucleotides line up with TRBD2. The length of the CDR3 is 15 residues. Germline CDR1 and CDR2: MNHEY and SVGAGI. The junction had 10 bases not matched to a gene; V was cut back by 6 bases and J by 7 bases. This chain's CDR3 is CASRRGLAQVNEQFF. The CDR3 DNA is TGTGCCAGCAGGCGAGGACTAGCGCAAGTTAATGAGCAGTTCTTC.

This rearrangement joins TRBV6-5 to TRBJ1-2, with D unclear. The V gene's germline CDR1 is MNHEY and CDR2 SVGAGI. V dropped 1 base and J dropped 4 bases, with 4 bases sitting between them. This CDR3 comprises 12 residues. The CDR3 sequence: CASSYYGYGYTF. CDR3 bases: TGTGCCAGCAGTTACTACGGCTATGGCTACACCTTC.

J is TRBJ2-7 and V is TRBV2; 12 bases match TRBD2. The length of the CDR3 is 16 residues. With 0 bases clipped from V and 12 bases from J, the junction kept 12 bases outside the gene matches. The germline CDR1 and CDR2 sequences are SNHLY and FYNNEI. The CDR3: CASSEARLAGGRSLYF. CDR3 nucleotide sequence: TGTGCCAGCAGTGAAGCGAGGCTAGCGGGGGGGCGATCCCTGTACTTC.

This chain connects TRBV4-1 to TRBJ2-1, with a weak D call TRBD1 (5 bases). Trimming removed 3 bases at V and 9 bases at J, with 9 bases between. CDR1 is MGHRA and CDR2 is YSYEKL in the germline V gene. The CDR3 spans 12 residues. In DNA form, the CDR3 reads TGCGCCAGCAGCCACCCCAGGGCTGAGCAGTTCTTC. It yields the protein CASSHPRAEQFF.

V gene TRBV5-6 combines with J gene TRBJ2-5; D gene uncertain. The DNA end is a closer match to TRBJ2-7, so the J assignment may be wrong. Germline CDR1 SGHDT, CDR2 YYEEEE. The CDR3 loop spans 13 amino acids. CDR3 residues: CASSLDLSYEQYF. The CDR3 coding sequence is TGTGCCAGCAGCTTGGACTTATCCTACGAGCAGTACTTC.

This clone was recorded a few times. The chain links TRBV5-6 to TRBJ1-2; perhaps TRBD1 as D (5 bases). In germline, CDR1 is SGHDT, CDR2 YYEEEE. V gave up 6 bases and J gave up 4 bases, with 10 bases separating them. This CDR3 is 12 amino acids long. The CDR3 reads CASIGGGYGYTF. The CDR3 nucleotides are TGTGCCAGCATAGGCGGGGGCTATGGCTACACCTTC.